The 18 T cell receptor beta chains in this list originate from one sample, sequenced in a study of CD4 T cells in relation to SARS-CoV-2 and coronaviruses. This table comes from immunoSEQ multiplex PCR, and its TCRdb copy is limited to in-frame clones, with some not included. The sample carries tens of thousands of clones, 80% to 90% recorded once. Sequenced input: memory CD4+ T cells from PBMCs. The receptors derive from an adult with COVID-19.

The J gene is TRBJ2-3, the V gene TRBV30; 9 bases line up with TRBD2. Germline V gene data show CDR1 as GTSNPN and CDR2 as SVGIG (reference sequence). V trimming: 4 bases; J trimming: 2 bases; junction bases outside the gene matches: 7. The CDR3 sequence is 15 residues long. The CDR3 spells CAWTASGIPTDTQYF. Written as DNA, the CDR3 is TGTGCCTGGACTGCTAGCGGGATTCCCACAGATACGCAGTATTTT. Complete variable domain (other parts from reference TRBV30 and TRBJ2-3): SQTIHQWPATLVQPVGSPLSLECTVEGTSNPNLYWYRQAAGRGLQLLFYSVGIGQISSEVPQNLSASRPQDRQFILSSKKLLLSDSGFYLCAWTASGIPTDTQYFGPGTRLTVL.

The CDR3 here is CASSLFAASYEQYF. The CDR3 region has the DNA TGTGCCAGCAGCTTATTCGCCGCTTCCTACGAGCAGTACTTC. The chain recombines TRBV7-8 with TRBJ2-7; D is uncertain. Germline V gives CDR1 SGHVS, CDR2 FQNEAQ. Trimming left V 2 bases short and J 1 base short, with 9 bases between. The CDR3 length is 14 residues.

The chain carries TRBV6-5 and TRBJ2-5, with 10 bases aligning to TRBD2. Germline lookup yields CDR1 MNHEY and CDR2 SVGAGI. The V gene end was trimmed by 7 bases and the J gene end by 6 bases; junction bases not matched to a gene: 8. The CDR3 loop spans 14 amino acids. The CDR3 sequence: CASTASGRAKTQYF. The CDR3 nucleotides read TGTGCCAGCACTGCTAGCGGGAGAGCTAAGACCCAGTACTTC.

The chain employs TRBV6-5 and TRBJ2-5, with 7 nucleotides matching TRBD1. Germline CDR1 and CDR2: MNHEY and SVGAGI. The CDR3 is 14 residues long. Trimming cost V 2 bases and J 5 bases; bases outside gene matches: 5. This chain's CDR3 is CASSYRGQLETQYF. The DNA of the CDR3 is TGTGCCAGCAGTTACAGGGGGCAACTTGAGACCCAGTACTTC.

This clone has only a few counts. The chain is built from TRBV15 and TRBJ2-2; 7 nucleotides line up with TRBD1. Germline V gene data show CDR1 as LNHNV and CDR2 as YYDKDF (reference sequence). J was trimmed by 3 bases and V by 0 bases; bases with no gene match: 7. This CDR3 is 17 amino acids long. CDR3 DNA sequence: TGTGCCACCAGCAGAGATAAGGTCCAGGGGGACACCGGGGAGCTGTTTTTT. It translates to CATSRDKVQGDTGELFF.

The V gene is TRBV5-4, the J gene TRBJ1-2; possible D gene TRBD1, 5 bases. This CDR3 contains 12 residues. Germline CDR1 is SGHNT and CDR2 is YYREEE (reference sequence). The V end was cut by 0 bases, the J end by 8 bases, with 8 bases between. The CDR3 DNA is TGTGCCAGCAGCTTGGCCCGGGGGGGCTACACCTTC. Protein sequence: CASSLARGGYTF.

The rearrangement joins TRBV7-8 to TRBJ2-3, with TRBD2 identical over 12 bases. V lost 4 bases, J lost 2 bases, and 4 bases stayed unmatched. The CDR3 loop spans 16 amino acids. Germline V gene sequence: CDR1 SGHVS, CDR2 FQNEAQ. DNA of the CDR3: TGTGCCAGCAGCTCTAGCGGGAGGGGGGACACAGATACGCAGTATTTT. It encodes CASSSSGRGDTDTQYF.

The chain links TRBV4-1 to TRBJ2-3, with TRBD2 identical over 7 bases. Germline CDR1 MGHRA, CDR2 YSYEKL. The CDR3 is made up of 19 amino acids. Trimming removed 0 bases from V and 0 bases from J; junction bases left unmatched: 12. CDR3 DNA sequence: TGCGCCAGCAGCCAAGAAAAACTTAGGGCTAGCGGAAGCACAGATACGCAGTATTTT. Translated, it gives CASSQEKLRASGSTDTQYF.

The V call is TRBV7-2, the J call TRBJ2-4; possibly TRBD2 for D (7 bases). Per the germline V gene, CDR1 is SGHTA and CDR2 is FQGNSA. The CDR3 loop spans 16 amino acids. V lost 3 bases to trimming and J lost 0 bases, with 12 bases between them. CDR3 loop: CASSLEGGIAKNIQYF. The CDR3 nucleotides are TGTGCCAGCAGCTTGGAGGGGGGGATAGCCAAAAACATTCAGTACTTC.

V usage is TRBV4-1 and J usage is TRBJ2-3; TRBD1 is a possible D gene (6 bases). This CDR3 spans 14 amino acids. V lost 6 bases and J lost 0, with 10 bases in between. The germline CDR1 and CDR2 sequences are MGHRA and YSYEKL. The CDR3 region has the DNA TGCGCCAGCAGTGGGACAACTAGCACAGATACGCAGTATTTT. This codes for CASSGTTSTDTQYF.

The rearrangement uses TRBV27 and TRBJ2-1, with D maybe TRBD1 (6 bases). The CDR3 runs to 15 residues. Trimming removed 8 bases at V and 0 bases at J, with 14 bases between. Germline V CDR1 and CDR2: MNHEY, SMNVEV (reference sequence). The CDR3 here is CASFRTVSSYNEQFF. Here the CDR3 DNA reads TGTGCCAGCTTTCGGACAGTTAGCTCCTACAATGAGCAGTTCTTC.

The V gene is TRBV11-2, the J gene TRBJ2-5, with D tentatively TRBD1 or TRBD2 (6 bases each). Germline values: CDR1 SGHAT, CDR2 FQNNGV. The V end was cut by 3 bases, the J end by 5 bases, with 13 bases between. The CDR3 runs to 14 residues. The CDR3 here is CASSFKYGGETQYF. CDR3 DNA sequence: TGTGCCAGCAGCTTCAAATACGGGGGCGAGACCCAGTACTTC.

The chain recombines TRBV24-1 with TRBJ2-4; possible D gene TRBD1, 5 bases. Trimming stripped 2 bases from V and 1 base from J, with 14 bases between. From germline, CDR1 is KGHDR and CDR2 SFDVKD. This CDR3 has 17 residues. In DNA form, the CDR3 reads TGTGCCACCAGTGATTGGGGCCCTGTGGCGGCCAAAAACATTCAGTACTTC. Encoded protein: CATSDWGPVAAKNIQYF.

V and J are TRBV7-3 and TRBJ2-1; D remains ambiguous. Germline assignment: CDR1 SGHTA and CDR2 FQGTGA. Between the trimmed V and J ends, which lost 0 bases and 4 bases, there was a span of 10 bases. The CDR3 extends over 15 amino acids. CDR3 sequence reads: CASSLTGDSYNEQFF. The CDR3 DNA sequence: TGTGCCAGCAGCTTAACAGGAGATTCTTACAATGAGCAGTTCTTC.

This clone was detected once. This rearrangement joins TRBV14 to TRBJ1-2; D gene ambiguous. The CDR3 length is 13 residues. Germline CDR1 reads SGHDN; CDR2 reads FVKESK. V lost 1 base to trimming and J lost 3 bases, with 6 bases between them. This CDR3 is CASSQGRYYGYTF. The CDR3 nucleotides are TGTGCCAGCAGCCAAGGCAGGTACTATGGCTACACCTTC.

CDR3 in amino acids: CATRDFSSYEQYF. The CDR3 DNA follows: TGTGCCACCCGGGACTTTAGCTCCTACGAGCAGTACTTC. The rearrangement uses TRBV6-5 and TRBJ2-7; D is possibly TRBD2 (6 bases). The V gene's germline CDR1 is MNHEY and CDR2 SVGAGI. Deletions cut 10 bases from V and 0 bases from J, with 13 bases between. CDR3 length: 13 residues.

The chain couples TRBV4-2 to TRBJ2-3; unclear D gene. This CDR3 has 14 amino acids. V was pared by 5 bases and J by 6 bases, with 15 bases between. CDR1 LGHNA and CDR2 YNFKEQ come from the germline V gene. The CDR3 is CASSRSQARDTQYF. The CDR3 DNA reads as TGTGCCAGCAGCAGATCCCAGGCGCGGGATACGCAGTATTTT.

The chain has TRBV23-1 and TRBJ1-6; possible D gene TRBD1, 5 bases. Being an ORF, TRBV23-1 has a function that is uncertain. The CDR3 length is 17 residues. V lost 4 bases and J 0 bases, leaving 13 bases between the germline ends. This CDR3 reads CASSPPGPRSYNSPLHF. The CDR3 DNA is TGCGCCAGCAGTCCTCCGGGACCCCGCTCCTATAATTCACCCCTCCACTTT.